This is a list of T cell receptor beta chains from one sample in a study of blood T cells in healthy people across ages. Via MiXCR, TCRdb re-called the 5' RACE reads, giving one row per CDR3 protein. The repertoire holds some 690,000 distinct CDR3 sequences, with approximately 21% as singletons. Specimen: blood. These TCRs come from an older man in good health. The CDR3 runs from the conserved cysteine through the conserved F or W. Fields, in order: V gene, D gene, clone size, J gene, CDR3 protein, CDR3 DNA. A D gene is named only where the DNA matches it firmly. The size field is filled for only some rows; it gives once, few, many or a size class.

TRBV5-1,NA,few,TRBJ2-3,CASRLGTTDTQYF,TGCGCCAGCAGACTGGGGACCACAGATACGCAGTATTTT
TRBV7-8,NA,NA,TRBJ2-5,CASSPNPGRSETQYF,TGTGCCAGCAGCCCCAATCCCGGGCGGAGTGAGACCCAGTACTTC
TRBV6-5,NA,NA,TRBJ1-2,CASSYSGGTGDFSQDYGYTF,TGTGCCAGCAGTTACTCAGGCGGGACCGGTGACTTCAGCCAAGACTATGGCTACACCTTC
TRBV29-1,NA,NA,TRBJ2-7,CSVAVTGISYELYF,TGCAGCGTTGCCGTCACAGGGATTTCCTACGAGCTGTACTTC
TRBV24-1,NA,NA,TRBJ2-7,CATSDFSRSYEQYF,TGTGCCACCAGTGATTTTTCACGATCCTACGAGCAGTACTTC
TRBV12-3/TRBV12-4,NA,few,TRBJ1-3,CASSFVGFSGNTIYF,TGTGCCAGCAGTTTTGTAGGTTTCTCTGGAAACACCATATATTTT
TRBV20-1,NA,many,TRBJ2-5,CSARPQETQYF,TGCAGTGCTAGACCACAAGAGACCCAGTACTTC
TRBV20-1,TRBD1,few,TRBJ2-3,CSASRQQGPDTQYF,TGCAGTGCTAGCCGACAACAGGGGCCAGATACGCAGTATTTT
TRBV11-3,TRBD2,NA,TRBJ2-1,CASSSPGGLAHEQFF,TGTGCCAGCAGCTCTCCCGGGGGACTAGCCCATGAGCAGTTCTTC
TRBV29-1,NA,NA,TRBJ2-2,CIGGATGELFF,TGCATCGGGGGAGCGACCGGGGAGCTGTTTTTT
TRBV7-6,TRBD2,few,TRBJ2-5,CASSLGLAGGIYQETQYF,TGTGCCAGCAGCTTAGGACTAGCGGGGGGAATCTACCAAGAGACCCAGTACTTC
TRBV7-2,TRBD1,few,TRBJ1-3,CAGSSRGQTNTIYF,TGTGCCGGCAGCTCCCGGGGACAGACGAACACCATATATTTT
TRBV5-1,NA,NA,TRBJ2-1,CASRTTALTYNEQFF,TGCGCCAGCAGGACGACAGCTCTCACCTACAATGAGCAGTTCTTC
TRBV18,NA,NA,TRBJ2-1,CASSGSGDHNEQFF,TGTGCCAGCTCCGGTTCCGGCGACCACAATGAGCAGTTCTTC
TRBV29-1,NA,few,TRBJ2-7,CSVEAGGSYEQYF,TGCAGCGTTGAGGCAGGGGGGTCCTACGAGCAGTACTTC
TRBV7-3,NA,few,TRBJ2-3,CASSSLPSSDTQYF,TGTGCCAGCAGCTCTCTTCCGTCGTCGGATACGCAGTATTTT
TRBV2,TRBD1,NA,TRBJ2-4,CASKGALAKNIQYF,TGTGCCAGCAAGGGGGCTTTAGCCAAAAACATTCAGTACTTC
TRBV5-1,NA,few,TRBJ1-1,CANSSNSGYTEAFF,TGCGCCAACAGCTCGAACTCAGGGTACACTGAAGCTTTCTTT
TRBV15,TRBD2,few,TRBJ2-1,CATSRGAGGSYNEQFF,TGTGCCACCAGCAGAGGGGCGGGAGGCTCCTACAATGAGCAGTTCTTC
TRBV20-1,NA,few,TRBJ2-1,CSASQRYNEQFF,TGCAGTGCTAGTCAGAGATACAATGAGCAGTTCTTC
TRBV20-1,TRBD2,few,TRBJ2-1,CSAKGGAGVGYNEQFF,TGCAGTGCCAAAGGAGGAGCGGGAGTGGGTTACAATGAGCAGTTCTTC
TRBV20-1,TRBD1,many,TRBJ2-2,CSATTGVRAGGELFF,TGCAGTGCCACTACAGGGGTCAGGGCAGGCGGGGAGCTGTTTTTT
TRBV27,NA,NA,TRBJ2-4,CASSLVTGRGAKNIQYF,TGTGCCAGCAGTTTAGTTACGGGGCGAGGGGCCAAAAACATTCAGTACTTC
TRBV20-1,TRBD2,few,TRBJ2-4,CSASGRAAGAKNIQYF,TGCAGTGCTAGTGGGAGGGCGGCGGGAGCCAAAAACATTCAGTACTTC
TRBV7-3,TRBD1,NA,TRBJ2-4,CASSSTGQGNIQYF,TGTGCCAGCAGCTCAACCGGACAGGGGAACATTCAGTACTTC
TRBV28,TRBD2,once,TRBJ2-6,CATAGGRANVLTF,TGTGCCACCGCGGGGGGCCGGGCCAACGTCCTGACTTTC
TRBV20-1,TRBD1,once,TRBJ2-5,CSASLLGQGVETQYF,TGCAGTGCTAGTCTGCTGGGACAGGGGGTTGAGACCCAGTACTTC
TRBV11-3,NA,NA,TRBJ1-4,CASSLDWGLKLFF,TGTGCCAGCAGCTTAGATTGGGGATTAAAACTGTTTTTT
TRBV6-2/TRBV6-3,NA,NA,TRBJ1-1,CAARTATLATEAFF,TGTGCCGCCCGGACAGCGACCTTAGCCACTGAAGCTTTCTTT
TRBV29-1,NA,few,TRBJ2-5,CSVEGQLRTQYF,TGCAGCGTTGAAGGACAGTTAAGGACCCAGTACTTC
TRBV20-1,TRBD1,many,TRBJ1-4,CSARLNRDRNEKLFF,TGCAGTGCTAGATTAAACCGGGACAGGAATGAAAAACTGTTTTTT
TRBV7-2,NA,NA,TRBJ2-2,CASSRGGSTGELFF,TGTGCCAGCAGCAGAGGGGGAAGTACCGGGGAGCTGTTTTTT
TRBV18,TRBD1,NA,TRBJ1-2,CASSPAGTGNYGYTF,TGTGCCAGCTCACCGGCCGGGACAGGGAACTATGGCTACACCTTC
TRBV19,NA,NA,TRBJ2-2,CASTYNRLDTGELFF,TGTGCCAGTACTTATAACAGATTAGACACCGGGGAGCTGTTTTTT
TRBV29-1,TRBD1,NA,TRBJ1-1,CGVQGQSEAFF,TGCGGCGTCCAGGGACAGAGTGAAGCTTTCTTT
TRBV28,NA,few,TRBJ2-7,CASSLTTGTSGEQYF,TGTGCCAGCAGCTTGACGACAGGTACCTCTGGCGAGCAGTACTTC
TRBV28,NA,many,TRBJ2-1,CASSYQGSYNEQFF,TGTGCCAGCAGTTACCAGGGTTCCTACAATGAGCAGTTCTTC
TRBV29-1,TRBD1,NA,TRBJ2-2,CSVESGWGQANTGELFF,TGCAGCGTTGAGAGTGGATGGGGACAGGCGAACACCGGGGAGCTGTTTTTT
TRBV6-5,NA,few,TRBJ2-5,CASSSPGAGKETQYF,TGTGCCAGCAGTTCTCCCGGGGCCGGGAAAGAGACCCAGTACTTC
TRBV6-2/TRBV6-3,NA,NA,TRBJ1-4,CASSYRQGSTKLFF,TGTGCCAGCAGTTACCGGCAGGGTAGTACGAAACTGTTTTTT
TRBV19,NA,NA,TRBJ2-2,CASSIRTATGELFF,TGTGCCAGTAGTATTAGGACAGCCACCGGGGAGCTGTTTTTT
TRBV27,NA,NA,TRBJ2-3,CASFSPSTDTQYF,TGTGCCAGCTTTAGCCCTAGCACAGATACGCAGTATTTT
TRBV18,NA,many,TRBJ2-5,CASSPFERSETQYF,TGTGCCAGCTCACCATTCGAGAGAAGCGAGACCCAGTACTTC
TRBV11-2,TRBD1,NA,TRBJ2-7,CASSSTGFGPRFF,TGTGCCAGCAGCTCGACAGGGTTTGGACCACGGTTCTTC